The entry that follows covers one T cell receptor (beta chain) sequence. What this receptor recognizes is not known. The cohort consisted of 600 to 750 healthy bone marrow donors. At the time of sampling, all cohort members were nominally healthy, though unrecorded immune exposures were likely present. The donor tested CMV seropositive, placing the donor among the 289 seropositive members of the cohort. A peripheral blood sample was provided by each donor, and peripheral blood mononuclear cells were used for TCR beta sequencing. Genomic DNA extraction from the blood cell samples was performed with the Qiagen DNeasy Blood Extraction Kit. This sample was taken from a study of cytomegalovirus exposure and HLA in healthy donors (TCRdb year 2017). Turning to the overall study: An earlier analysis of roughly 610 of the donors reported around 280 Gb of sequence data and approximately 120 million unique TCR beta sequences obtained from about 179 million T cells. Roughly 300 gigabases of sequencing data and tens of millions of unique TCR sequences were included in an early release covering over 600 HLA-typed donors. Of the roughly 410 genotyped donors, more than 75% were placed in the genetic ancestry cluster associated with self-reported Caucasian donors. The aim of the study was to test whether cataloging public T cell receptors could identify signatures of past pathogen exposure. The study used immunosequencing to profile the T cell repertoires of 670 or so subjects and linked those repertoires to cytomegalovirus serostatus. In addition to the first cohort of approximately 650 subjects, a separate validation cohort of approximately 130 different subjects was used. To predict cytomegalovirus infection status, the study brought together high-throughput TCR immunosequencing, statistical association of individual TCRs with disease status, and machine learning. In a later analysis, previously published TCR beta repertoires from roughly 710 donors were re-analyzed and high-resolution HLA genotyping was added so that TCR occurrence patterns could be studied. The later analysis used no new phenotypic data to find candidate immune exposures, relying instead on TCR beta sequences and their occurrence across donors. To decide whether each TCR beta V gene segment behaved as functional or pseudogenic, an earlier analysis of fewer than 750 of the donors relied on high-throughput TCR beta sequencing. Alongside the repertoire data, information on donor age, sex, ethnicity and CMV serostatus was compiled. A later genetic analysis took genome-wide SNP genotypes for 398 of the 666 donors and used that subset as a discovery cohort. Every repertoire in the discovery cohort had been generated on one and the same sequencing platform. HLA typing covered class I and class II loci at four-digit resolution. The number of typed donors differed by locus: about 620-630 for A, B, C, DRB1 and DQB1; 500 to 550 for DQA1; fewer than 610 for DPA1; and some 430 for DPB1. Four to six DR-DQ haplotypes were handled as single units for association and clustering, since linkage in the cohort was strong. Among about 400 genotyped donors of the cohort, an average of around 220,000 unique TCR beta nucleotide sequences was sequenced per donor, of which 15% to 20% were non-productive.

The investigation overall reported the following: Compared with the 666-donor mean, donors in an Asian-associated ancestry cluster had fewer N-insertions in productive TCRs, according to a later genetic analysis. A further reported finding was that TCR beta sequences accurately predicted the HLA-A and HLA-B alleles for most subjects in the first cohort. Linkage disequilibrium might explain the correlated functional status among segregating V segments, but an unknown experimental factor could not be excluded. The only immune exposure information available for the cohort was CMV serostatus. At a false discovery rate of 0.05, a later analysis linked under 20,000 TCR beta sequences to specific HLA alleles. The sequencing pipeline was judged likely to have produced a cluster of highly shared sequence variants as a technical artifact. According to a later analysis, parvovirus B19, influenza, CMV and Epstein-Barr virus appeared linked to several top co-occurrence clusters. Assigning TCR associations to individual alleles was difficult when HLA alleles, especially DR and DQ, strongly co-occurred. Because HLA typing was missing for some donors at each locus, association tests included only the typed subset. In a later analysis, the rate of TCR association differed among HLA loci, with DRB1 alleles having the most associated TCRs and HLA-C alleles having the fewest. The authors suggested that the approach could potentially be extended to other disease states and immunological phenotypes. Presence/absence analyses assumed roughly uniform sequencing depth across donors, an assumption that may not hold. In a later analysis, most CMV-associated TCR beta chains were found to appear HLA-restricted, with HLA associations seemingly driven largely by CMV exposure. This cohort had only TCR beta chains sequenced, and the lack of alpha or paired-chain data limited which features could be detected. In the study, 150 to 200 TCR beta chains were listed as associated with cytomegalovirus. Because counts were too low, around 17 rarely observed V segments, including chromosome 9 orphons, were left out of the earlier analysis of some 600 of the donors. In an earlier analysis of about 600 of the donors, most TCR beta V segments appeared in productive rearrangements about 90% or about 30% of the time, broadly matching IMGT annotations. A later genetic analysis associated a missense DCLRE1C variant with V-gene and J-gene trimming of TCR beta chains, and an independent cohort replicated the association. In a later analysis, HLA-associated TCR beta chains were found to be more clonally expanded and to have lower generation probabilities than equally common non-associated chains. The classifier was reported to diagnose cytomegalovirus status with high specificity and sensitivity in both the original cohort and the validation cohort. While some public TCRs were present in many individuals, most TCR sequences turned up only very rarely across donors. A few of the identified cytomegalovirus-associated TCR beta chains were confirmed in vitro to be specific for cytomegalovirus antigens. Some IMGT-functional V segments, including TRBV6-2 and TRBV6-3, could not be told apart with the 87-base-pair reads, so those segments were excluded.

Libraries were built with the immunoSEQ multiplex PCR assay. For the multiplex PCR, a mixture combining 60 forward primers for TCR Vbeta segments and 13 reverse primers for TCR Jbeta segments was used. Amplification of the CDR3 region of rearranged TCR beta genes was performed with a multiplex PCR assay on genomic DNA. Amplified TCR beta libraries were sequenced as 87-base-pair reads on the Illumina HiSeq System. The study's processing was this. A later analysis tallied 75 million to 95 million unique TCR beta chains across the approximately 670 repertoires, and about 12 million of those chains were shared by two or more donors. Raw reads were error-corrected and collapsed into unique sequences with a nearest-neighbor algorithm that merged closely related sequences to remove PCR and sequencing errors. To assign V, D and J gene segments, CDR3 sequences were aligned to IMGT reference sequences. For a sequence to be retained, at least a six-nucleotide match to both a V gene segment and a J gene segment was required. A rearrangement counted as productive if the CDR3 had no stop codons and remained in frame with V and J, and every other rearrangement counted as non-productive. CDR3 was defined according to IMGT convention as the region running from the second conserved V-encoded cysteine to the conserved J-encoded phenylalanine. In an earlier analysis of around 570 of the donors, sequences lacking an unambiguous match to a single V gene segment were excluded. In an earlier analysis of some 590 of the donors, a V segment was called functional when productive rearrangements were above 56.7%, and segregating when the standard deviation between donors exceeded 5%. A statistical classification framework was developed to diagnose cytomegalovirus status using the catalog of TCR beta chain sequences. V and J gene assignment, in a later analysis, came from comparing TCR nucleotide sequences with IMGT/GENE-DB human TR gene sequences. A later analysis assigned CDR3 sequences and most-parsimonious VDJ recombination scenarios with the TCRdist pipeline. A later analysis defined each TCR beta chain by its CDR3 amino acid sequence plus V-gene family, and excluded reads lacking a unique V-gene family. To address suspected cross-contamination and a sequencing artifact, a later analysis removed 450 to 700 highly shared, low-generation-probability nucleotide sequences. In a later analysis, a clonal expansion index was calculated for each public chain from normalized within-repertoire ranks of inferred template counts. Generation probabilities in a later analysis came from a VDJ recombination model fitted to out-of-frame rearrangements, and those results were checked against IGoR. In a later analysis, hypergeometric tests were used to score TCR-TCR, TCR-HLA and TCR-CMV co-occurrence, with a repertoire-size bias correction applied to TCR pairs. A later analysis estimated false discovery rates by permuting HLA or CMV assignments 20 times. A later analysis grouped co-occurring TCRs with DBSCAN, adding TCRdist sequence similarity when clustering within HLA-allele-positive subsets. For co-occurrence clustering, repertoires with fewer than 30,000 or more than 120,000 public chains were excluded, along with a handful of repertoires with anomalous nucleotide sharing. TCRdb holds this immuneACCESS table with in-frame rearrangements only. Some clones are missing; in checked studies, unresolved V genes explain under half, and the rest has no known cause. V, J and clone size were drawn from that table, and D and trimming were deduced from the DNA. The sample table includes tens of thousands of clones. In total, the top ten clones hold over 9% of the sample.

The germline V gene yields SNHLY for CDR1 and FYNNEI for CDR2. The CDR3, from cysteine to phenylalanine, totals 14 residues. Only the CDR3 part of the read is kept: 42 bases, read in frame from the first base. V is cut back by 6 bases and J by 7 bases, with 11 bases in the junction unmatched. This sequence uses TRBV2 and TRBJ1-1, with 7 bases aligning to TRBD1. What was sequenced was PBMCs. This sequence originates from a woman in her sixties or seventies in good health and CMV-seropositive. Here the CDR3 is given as CASRVEGAVGEAFF. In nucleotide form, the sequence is TGTGCCAGCAGGGTGGAGGGGGCGGTAGGTGAAGCTTTCTTT.